These 15 T cell receptor beta chains were all obtained from the same sample, sequenced in a study of Tregs in tolerant kidney transplant recipients. Using immunoSEQ multiplex PCR, the repertoire was profiled, and TCRdb retains in-frame clones only, with some absent. Among roughly 68,000 clones listed, 84% were seen once. The specimen was CD4+ T cells from blood. These receptors originate from a human donor in good health.

The CDR3 coding sequence is TGTGCCAGCAGAGGCGGTGGCACCGGAGCCAAAAACATTCAGTACTTC. It translates to CASRGGGTGAKNIQYF. This rearrangement joins TRBV7-2 to TRBJ2-4; no reliable D call. The V gene lost 6 bases and the J gene lost 0 bases, with 15 bases spanning the gap. CDR1 SGHTA and CDR2 FQGNSA come from the germline V gene. The length of the CDR3 is 16 residues. Drawing the rest from reference TRBV7-2 and TRBJ2-4, the complete variable domain is GAGVSQSPSNKVTEKGKDVELRCDPISGHTALYWYRQSLGQGLEFLIYFQGNSAPDKSGLPSDRFSAERTGGSVSTLTIQRTQQEDSAVYLCASRGGGTGAKNIQYFGAGTRLSVL.

The chain recombines TRBV19 with TRBJ2-1, with TRBD2 matching over 10 bases. Trimming cost V 4 bases and J 1 base; bases outside gene matches: 1. CDR3 length: 15 amino acids. CDR1 and CDR2 from the germline V gene are LNHDA and SQIVND (reference sequence). The CDR3: CASSTLAGSYNEQFF. As DNA, the CDR3 is TGTGCCAGTAGTACACTAGCGGGGTCCTACAATGAGCAGTTCTTC.

The chain carries TRBV2 and TRBJ2-7; D is possibly TRBD1 (5 bases). V was pared by 9 bases and J by 5 bases, with 17 bases between. The CDR3 contains 13 residues. The V gene's germline CDR1 is SNHLY and CDR2 FYNNEI. DNA for the CDR3: TGTGCCAGTGGGGCCGCAGATCTGAACGAGCAGTACTTC. Translation gives CASGAADLNEQYF.

To note about this clone: Different DNA sequences within this sample yield the same CDR3. The chain joins TRBV6-1 to TRBJ1-5, with D possibly TRBD1 on 6 matching bases. CDR3 length: 17 residues. Germline V gene lookup returns CDR1 MNHNS and CDR2 SASEGT. Trimming removed 2 bases at V and 6 bases at J, with 20 bases between. The CDR3: CASSEWGAADRPQPQHF. In DNA, the CDR3 is TGTGCCAGCAGTGAATGGGGGGCGGCAGATAGACCTCAGCCCCAGCATTTT.

The chain joins TRBV10-2 to TRBJ2-7; D is undetermined. Trimming removed 3 bases at V and 3 bases at J, with 12 bases between. Germline V gene data show CDR1 as WSHSY and CDR2 as SAAADI. CDR3 size: 14 residues. This CDR3 is CASSEPYYDYEQYF. As DNA, the CDR3 is TGCGCCAGCAGTGAACCCTACTATGACTACGAGCAGTACTTC.

The J gene is TRBJ2-3, the V gene TRBV5-4; TRBD2 agrees at 12 bases. V lost 4 bases, J lost 3 bases, and 0 bases stayed unmatched. The CDR3 sequence is 14 residues long. The germline CDR1 and CDR2 sequences are SGHNT and YYREEE (reference sequence). CDR3 amino acids: CASSGLAGTDTQYF. The CDR3 DNA is TGTGCCAGCAGCGGACTAGCGGGGACAGATACGCAGTATTTT.

This clone was counted between two and nine times. CDR3 in DNA: TGTGCCAGGGGATCACCCCTCCACTTT. Its translation: CARGSPLHF. The chain recombines TRBV6-4 with TRBJ1-6; D call uncertain. CDR3 size: 9 residues. Germline V gene data show CDR1 as MRHNA and CDR2 as SNTAGT. V dropped 9 bases and J dropped 10 bases, with 4 bases sitting between them.

The rearrangement uses TRBV4-1 and TRBJ1-3; D remains unclear. CDR3 length: 14 amino acids. The germline gives CDR1 MGHRA, CDR2 YSYEKL. The V end was cut by 2 bases, the J end by 4 bases, with 9 bases between. The CDR3 DNA sequence: TGCGCCAGCAGCCAATACTATCCGGGAAACACCATATATTTT. Its translation is CASSQYYPGNTIYF.

The rearrangement uses TRBV6-4 and TRBJ2-7; D may be TRBD1 or TRBD2 (5 bases each). V was shortened by 8 bases and J by 4 bases, with 15 bases between the two germline ends. This CDR3 region has 13 residues. Germline CDR1 and CDR2: MRHNA and SNTAGT. As DNA, the CDR3 is TGTGCCAGCGCCAACGGGGCTGCGTACGAGCAGTACTTC. Translation: CASANGAAYEQYF.

This chain connects TRBV5-6 to TRBJ1-3; 8 bases are a match to TRBD1. CDR1 SGHDT and CDR2 YYEEEE come from the germline V gene. V was clipped by 5 bases and J by 6 bases; unmatched bases: 4. The CDR3 is 13 amino acids. The CDR3 DNA sequence: TGTGCCAGCAGAGGACAGGGAGCAAACACCATATATTTT. It translates to CASRGQGANTIYF.

The chain joins TRBV29-1 to TRBJ2-1; TRBD1 matches at 8 bases. Germline-derived CDR1 and CDR2 are SQVTM and ANQGSEA. This CDR3 region has 15 residues. V lost 6 bases, J lost 3 bases, and 10 bases stayed unmatched. Here the CDR3 DNA reads TGCAGCGTCGAAACCGGGACAGGTTTCTACAATGAGCAGTTCTTC. Its translation: CSVETGTGFYNEQFF.

This chain links TRBV10-3 with TRBJ2-2; TRBD1 or TRBD2 may be the D gene (5 bases each). Germline V lookup: CDR1 ENHRY, CDR2 SYGVKD. Trimming took 10 bases from V and 15 from J, leaving 18 bases between them. This CDR3 region has 11 residues. CDR3 loop: CARWGRTLVFF. CDR3 coding DNA: TGTGCCAGGTGGGGGAGAACCTTGGTGTTTTTT.

The chain couples TRBV5-1 to TRBJ2-7, with 9 bases aligning to TRBD2. This CDR3 is 15 amino acids long. Germline assignment: CDR1 SGHRS and CDR2 YFSETQ. V shed 3 bases, J shed 6 bases, and the junction held 10 bases outside the gene matches. CDR3 nucleotides: TGCGCCAGCAGCTCCCGACTAGCGGAAGGGAGCGAGCAGTACTTC. Its protein product is CASSSRLAEGSEQYF.

This clone was counted a single time. J is TRBJ1-2 and V is TRBV15; TRBD1 agrees at 11 bases. CDR3 size: 20 residues. Germline V CDR1 and CDR2: LNHNV, YYDKDF (reference sequence). With 3 bases clipped from V and 2 bases from J, the junction kept 17 bases outside the gene matches. CDR3 amino acids: CATSSPWDRGIPSGNYGYTF. DNA of the CDR3: TGTGCCACCAGCAGTCCTTGGGACAGGGGGATACCTTCGGGCAACTATGGCTACACCTTC.

This rearrangement joins TRBV5-1 to TRBJ1-2; 9 nucleotides agree with TRBD1. Germline V gene sequence: CDR1 SGHRS, CDR2 YFSETQ. The trim removed 3 bases at V and 4 bases at J, leaving 7 bases unmatched. The CDR3 is made up of 15 amino acids. Written as DNA, the CDR3 is TGCGCCAGCAGCTACGGGACAGGGACAGGCTATGGCTACACCTTC. It is translated as CASSYGTGTGYGYTF. Full variable domain (remainder filled in from reference TRBV5-1 and TRBJ1-2): KAGVTQTPRYLIKTRGQQVTLSCSPISGHRSVSWYQQTPGQGLQFLFEYFSETQRNKGNFPGRFSGRQFSNSRSEMNVSTLELGDSALYLCASSYGTGTGYGYTFGSGTRLTVV.